The 5 T cell receptor beta chains presented below share a single source sample, sequenced in a study of shared clonotypes between healthy human individuals. Naive CD8 cells comprised CD45RO-negative, CCR7-positively selected cells, excluding terminally differentiated effector memory CD45RA+ cells. Only in-frame clones appear in the TCRdb table, and some are missing; sequencing was by immunoSEQ multiplex PCR. The data contain about 2,100,000 clones, about 93% of them singletons. Input material: naive CD8+ T cells from PBMCs. Receptors were obtained from a man aged 18 to 35 in good health. Some clones in this sample may be carry-over from other donors' samples.

The CDR3 loop reads CASRTGYQETQYF. The CDR3 coding sequence is TGTGCCAGCAGGACAGGGTACCAAGAGACCCAGTACTTC. V gene TRBV7-9 combines with J gene TRBJ2-5; TRBD1 aligns across 7 bases. The CDR3 is 13 amino acids. J lost 0 bases, V lost 6 bases, and 1 base had no gene match. Germline V gene sequence: CDR1 SEHNR, CDR2 FQNEAQ (reference sequence).

V usage is TRBV29-1 and J usage is TRBJ1-1, with D unclear. The CDR3 has 12 amino acids. Per germline, CDR1 SQVTM and CDR2 ANQGSEA. Trimming cost V 5 bases and J 8 bases, with 15 bases left between them. The CDR3 is CSVFLDPTEAFF. The CDR3 DNA sequence: TGCAGCGTTTTTCTAGACCCCACCGAAGCTTTCTTT.

This chain links TRBV9 with TRBJ2-7; D remains unclear. Germline CDR1 SGDLS, CDR2 YYNGEE. The CDR3 loop spans 16 amino acids. Trimming left V 0 bases short and J 2 bases short, with 15 bases between. In nucleotides, the CDR3 is TGTGCCAGCAGCGTAGGCACAGACCCCTCGGCCTACGAGCAGTACTTC. Translated: CASSVGTDPSAYEQYF.

The CDR3 protein is CASTPRGGNTEAFF. CDR3 nucleotides: TGTGCCAGTACCCCACGTGGGGGGAACACTGAAGCTTTCTTT. This chain links TRBV19 with TRBJ1-1; D is perhaps TRBD1 (5 bases). CDR3 size: 14 residues. From germline, CDR1 is LNHDA and CDR2 SQIVND (reference sequence). Trimming removed 7 bases at V and 1 base at J, with 13 bases between.

The V and J genes are TRBV13 and TRBJ2-7, with 9 bases lining up with TRBD2. This CDR3 comprises 15 residues. V dropped 4 bases and J dropped 2; count of bases not matched to a gene: 6. Germline V lookup: CDR1 PRHDT, CDR2 FYEKMQ (reference sequence). This CDR3 is CASSYRLAVTYEQYF. As DNA, the CDR3 is TGTGCCAGCAGCTACCGACTAGCGGTTACCTACGAGCAGTACTTC.